One sample yielded the 7 T cell receptor beta chains listed below, sequenced in a study of shared clonotypes between healthy human individuals. This table comes from immunoSEQ multiplex PCR, and its TCRdb copy is limited to in-frame clones, with some not included. The table includes approximately 980,000 clones, over 75% detected once. The sequenced sample consisted of memory CD4+ T cells sorted from blood. Subset of the sample: CD45RA-negative fraction. These receptors all come from a man aged 18 to 29 in good health.

This chain joins TRBV4-3 and TRBJ2-2; 10 nucleotides align to TRBD2. V dropped 0 bases and J dropped 10; count of bases not matched to a gene: 5. In germline, CDR1 is LGHNA, CDR2 YSLEER. The CDR3 covers 15 residues. The CDR3 DNA reads as TGCGCCAGCAGCCAAGACCCACTAGCGGGAAAGGAGCTGTTTTTT. As protein: CASSQDPLAGKELFF.

J is TRBJ1-5 and V is TRBV2; 10 bases are a match to TRBD1. The CDR3 sequence is 15 residues long. The V gene end was trimmed by 6 bases and the J gene end by 2 bases; junction bases not matched to a gene: 4. The germline CDR1 and CDR2 sequences are SNHLY and FYNNEI. CDR3 nucleotides: TGTGCCAGCAGGCCCGGGACAGGGGGCAATCAGCCCCAGCATTTT. Protein sequence: CASRPGTGGNQPQHF.

This clone was seen a single time. The chain combines TRBV27 with TRBJ2-1; TRBD1 matches 7 bases. This CDR3 has 15 residues. Trimming removed 5 bases from V and 6 bases from J; junction bases left unmatched: 10. Germline V CDR1 and CDR2: MNHEY, SMNVEV (reference sequence). Here the CDR3 reads CASSPQGTVANEQFF. The CDR3 DNA reads TGTGCCAGCAGTCCCCAGGGGACAGTGGCCAATGAGCAGTTCTTC.

The chain employs TRBV28 and TRBJ1-5; 7 nucleotides match TRBD1. The germline CDR1 and CDR2 sequences are MDHEN and SYDVKM. J gave up 6 bases and V 8 bases, and 10 bases lay outside the gene matches. This CDR3 is built from 14 residues. The CDR3 DNA is TGTGCCAGCGGTAACAGGGGTTCGGGTCAGCCCCAGCATTTT. Translation gives CASGNRGSGQPQHF.

V and J are TRBV7-2 and TRBJ2-5; D gene uncertain. V shed 2 bases and J shed 1 base, with 5 bases lying between them. The CDR3 contains 13 residues. Germline-derived CDR1 and CDR2 are SGHTA and FQGNSA. CDR3 sequence reads: CASSLRVQETQYF. The CDR3, as DNA: TGTGCCAGCAGCTTACGTGTCCAAGAGACCCAGTACTTC.

This clone was detected once. V is TRBV19 and J is TRBJ2-2; perhaps TRBD2 as D (5 bases). V shed 5 bases and J shed 5 bases, with 15 bases lying between them. Germline CDR1 is LNHDA and CDR2 is SQIVND (reference sequence). This CDR3 is built from 15 residues. CDR3 DNA: TGTGCCAGTAGTTCCTTTAGAGGGCCTACCGGGGAGCTGTTTTTT. The encoded protein is CASSSFRGPTGELFF. Filled out from reference TRBV19 and TRBJ2-2, the complete variable domain reads DGGITQSPKYLFRKEGQNVTLSCEQNLNHDAMYWYRQDPGQGLRLIYYSQIVNDFQKGDIAEGYSVSREKKESFPLTVTSAQKNPTAFYLCASSSFRGPTGELFFGEGSRLTVL.

This clone was detected only a few times. This chain connects TRBV7-8 to TRBJ2-7; D is ambiguous. V gave up 5 bases and J gave up 6 bases, with 8 bases separating them. Germline V lookup: CDR1 SGHVS, CDR2 FQNEAQ. This CDR3 is 11 amino acids long. As DNA, the CDR3 is TGTGCCAGCAGCCCCCATTCCGAGCAGTACTTC. Translation gives CASSPHSEQYF.